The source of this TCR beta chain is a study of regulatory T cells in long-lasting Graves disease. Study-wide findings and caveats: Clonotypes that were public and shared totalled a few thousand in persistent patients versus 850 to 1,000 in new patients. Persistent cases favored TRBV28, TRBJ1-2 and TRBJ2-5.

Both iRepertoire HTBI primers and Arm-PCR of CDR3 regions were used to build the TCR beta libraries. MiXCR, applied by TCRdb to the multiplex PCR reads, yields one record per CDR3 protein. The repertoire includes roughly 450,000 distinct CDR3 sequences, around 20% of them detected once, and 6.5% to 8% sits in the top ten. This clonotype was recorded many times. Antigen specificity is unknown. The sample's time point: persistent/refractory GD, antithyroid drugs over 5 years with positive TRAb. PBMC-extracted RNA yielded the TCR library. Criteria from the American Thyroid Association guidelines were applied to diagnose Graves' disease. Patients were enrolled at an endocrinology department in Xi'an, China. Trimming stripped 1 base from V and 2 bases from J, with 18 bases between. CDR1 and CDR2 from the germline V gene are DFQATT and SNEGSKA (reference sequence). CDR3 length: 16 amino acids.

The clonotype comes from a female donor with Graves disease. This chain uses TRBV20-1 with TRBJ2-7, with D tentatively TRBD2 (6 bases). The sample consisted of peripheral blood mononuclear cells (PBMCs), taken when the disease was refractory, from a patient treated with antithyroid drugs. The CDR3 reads CSARVPLEGMPYEQYF. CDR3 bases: TGCAGTGCTAGAGTACCTTTGGAGGGAATGCCCTACGAGCAGTACTTC.